This record concerns one TCR beta chain sequence. Its antigen is currently unknown. The data belong to a study of CD8 T cells in ankylosing spondylitis. Findings and caveats of the study: It was reported that disease-linked clones were significantly enriched in matched ankylosing spondylitis synovial fluid. Characteristic, it appeared, of ankylosing spondylitis blood was a TCR beta motif of several highly homologous variants.

Germline V gene sequence: CDR1 MGHDK, CDR2 SYGVNS. Losses at the gene ends were 5 bases for V and 1 base for J; bases not matched to a gene: 2. The CDR3 is 14 amino acids. The authors made TCR beta libraries by quantitative 5'-RACE with molecular barcodes. TCRdb reprocessed the 5' RACE reads with MiXCR, giving one entry per CDR3 protein. The table lists about 420,000 distinct CDR3 sequences, approximately 20% of them singletons. The TCR was taken from a male donor with ankylosing spondylitis. Sequenced material: blood, either unsorted or a sorted T cell fraction (not recorded which). The chain has TRBV25-1 and TRBJ2-5; 9 positions match TRBD2. CDR3 amino acids: CASSRGLAQETQYF. CDR3 DNA: TGTGCCAGCAGTCGGGGACTAGCCCAAGAGACCCAGTACTTC.